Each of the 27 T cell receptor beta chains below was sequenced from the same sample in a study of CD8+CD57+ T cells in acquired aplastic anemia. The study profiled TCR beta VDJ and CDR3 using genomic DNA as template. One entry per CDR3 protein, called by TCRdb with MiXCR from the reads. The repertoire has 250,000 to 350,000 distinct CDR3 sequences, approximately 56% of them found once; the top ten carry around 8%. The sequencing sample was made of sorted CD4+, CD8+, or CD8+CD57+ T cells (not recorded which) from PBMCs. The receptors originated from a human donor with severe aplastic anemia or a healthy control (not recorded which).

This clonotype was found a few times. The CDR3 nucleotides read TGTGCCAGACTGCGCAGGGGGCGGCTTCAAGAGACCCAGTACTTC. Protein: CARLRRGRLQETQYF. The V gene is TRBV12-3 or TRBV12-4, the J gene TRBJ2-5, with 8 positions matching TRBD1. The CDR3 covers 15 residues. After removal of 9 bases from V and 2 bases from J, the junction contained 11 bases not matched to a gene.

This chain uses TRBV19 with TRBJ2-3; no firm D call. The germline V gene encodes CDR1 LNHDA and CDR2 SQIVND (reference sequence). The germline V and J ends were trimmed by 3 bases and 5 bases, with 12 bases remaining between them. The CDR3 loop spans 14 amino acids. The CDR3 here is CASSIRPDRDTQYF. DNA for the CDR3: TGTGCCAGTAGTATCCGTCCCGACCGAGATACGCAGTATTTT.

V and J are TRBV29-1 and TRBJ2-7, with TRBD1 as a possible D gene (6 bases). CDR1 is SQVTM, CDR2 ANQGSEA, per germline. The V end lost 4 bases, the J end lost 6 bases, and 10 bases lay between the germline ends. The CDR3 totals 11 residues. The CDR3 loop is CSVARTAEQYF. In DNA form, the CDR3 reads TGCAGCGTTGCCCGGACAGCCGAGCAGTACTTC.

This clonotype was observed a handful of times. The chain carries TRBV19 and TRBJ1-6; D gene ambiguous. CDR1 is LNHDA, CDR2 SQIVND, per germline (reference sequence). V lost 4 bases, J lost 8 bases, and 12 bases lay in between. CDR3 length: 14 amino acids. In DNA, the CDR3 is TGTGCCAGTAGTACAGTTACCGGGGATTCACCCCTCCACTTT. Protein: CASSTVTGDSPLHF.

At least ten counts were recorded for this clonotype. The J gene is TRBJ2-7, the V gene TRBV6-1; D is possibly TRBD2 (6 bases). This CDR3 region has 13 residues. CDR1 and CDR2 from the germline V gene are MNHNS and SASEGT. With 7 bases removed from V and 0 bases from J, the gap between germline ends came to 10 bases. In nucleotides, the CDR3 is TGTGCCAGCAACGGGGGTACCTCCTACGAGCAGTACTTC. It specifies CASNGGTSYEQYF.

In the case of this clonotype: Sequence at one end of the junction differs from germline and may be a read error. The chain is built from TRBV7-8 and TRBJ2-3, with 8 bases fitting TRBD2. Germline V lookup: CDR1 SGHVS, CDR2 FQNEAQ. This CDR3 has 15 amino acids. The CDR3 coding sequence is TGTGCCAGCAGCCTCATGCGGACTAGCACAGATACGCAGTGTTTT. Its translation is CASSLMRTSTDTQCF.

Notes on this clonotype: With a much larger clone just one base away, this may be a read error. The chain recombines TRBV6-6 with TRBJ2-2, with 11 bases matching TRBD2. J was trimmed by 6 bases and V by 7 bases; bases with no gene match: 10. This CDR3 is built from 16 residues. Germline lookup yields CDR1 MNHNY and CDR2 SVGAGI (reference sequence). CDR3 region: CASKAGLAANAGELFF. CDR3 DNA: TGTGCCAGCAAAGCGGGACTAGCGGCCAACGCCGGGGAGCTGTTTTTT.

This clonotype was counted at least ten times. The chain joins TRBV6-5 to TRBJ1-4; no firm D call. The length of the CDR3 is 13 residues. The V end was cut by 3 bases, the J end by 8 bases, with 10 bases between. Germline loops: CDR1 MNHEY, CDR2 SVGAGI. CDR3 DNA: TGTGCCAGCAGTTATACGGGAGGGGAAAAACTGTTTTTT. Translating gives CASSYTGGEKLFF.

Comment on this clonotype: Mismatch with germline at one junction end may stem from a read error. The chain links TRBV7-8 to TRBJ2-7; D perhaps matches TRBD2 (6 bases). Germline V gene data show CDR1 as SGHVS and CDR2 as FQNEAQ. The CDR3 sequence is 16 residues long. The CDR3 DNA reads TGTGCCAGCAGTTCCGGAGGACTAAATAAAAACTACGAGCAGTACTTT. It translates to CASSSGGLNKNYEQYF.

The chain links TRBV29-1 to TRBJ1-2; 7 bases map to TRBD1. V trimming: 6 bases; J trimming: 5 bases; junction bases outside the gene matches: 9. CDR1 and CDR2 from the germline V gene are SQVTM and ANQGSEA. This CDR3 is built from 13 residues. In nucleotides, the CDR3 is TGCAGCGTCATCTCAGGGGGAGGATATGGCTACACCTTC. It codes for CSVISGGGYGYTF.

This CDR3 is CSGKSGRNTEAFF. Here the CDR3 DNA reads TGCAGTGGCAAGTCGGGGCGGAACACTGAAGCTTTCTTT. This rearrangement joins TRBV20-1 to TRBJ1-1, with a possible D match to TRBD1 (5 bases). The V end was cut by 7 bases, the J end by 1 base, with 13 bases between. The CDR3 is 13 amino acids. CDR1 and CDR2 (germline): DFQATT, SNEGSKA (reference sequence).

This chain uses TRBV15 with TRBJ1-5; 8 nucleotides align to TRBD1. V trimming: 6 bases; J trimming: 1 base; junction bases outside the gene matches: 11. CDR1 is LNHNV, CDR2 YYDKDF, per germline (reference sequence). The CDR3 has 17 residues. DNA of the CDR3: TGTGCCACCAGACGGACAGGGACGGTGGTGAGCAATCAGCCCCAGCATTTT. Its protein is CATRRTGTVVSNQPQHF.

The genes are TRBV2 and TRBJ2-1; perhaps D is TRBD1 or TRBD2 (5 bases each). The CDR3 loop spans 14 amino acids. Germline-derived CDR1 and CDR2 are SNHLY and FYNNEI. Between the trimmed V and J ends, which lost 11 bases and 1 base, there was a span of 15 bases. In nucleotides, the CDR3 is TGTGCCTCGAACGGGGACCTGTCCTACAATGAGCAGTTCTTC. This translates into CASNGDLSYNEQFF.

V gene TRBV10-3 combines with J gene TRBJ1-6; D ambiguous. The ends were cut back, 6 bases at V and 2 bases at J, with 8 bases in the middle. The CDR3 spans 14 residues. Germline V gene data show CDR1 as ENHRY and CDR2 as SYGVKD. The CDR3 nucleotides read TGTGCCATCAGCCCCCACCCCTATAATTCACCCCTCCACTTT. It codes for CAISPHPYNSPLHF.

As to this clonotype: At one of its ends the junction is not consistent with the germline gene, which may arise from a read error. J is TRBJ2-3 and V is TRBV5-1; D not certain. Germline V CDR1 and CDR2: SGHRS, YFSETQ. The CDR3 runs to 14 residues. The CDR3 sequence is CASSFSANPDTQYF. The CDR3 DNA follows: TGTGCCAGCAGCTTTTCGGCCAACCCAGATACGCAGTATTTT.

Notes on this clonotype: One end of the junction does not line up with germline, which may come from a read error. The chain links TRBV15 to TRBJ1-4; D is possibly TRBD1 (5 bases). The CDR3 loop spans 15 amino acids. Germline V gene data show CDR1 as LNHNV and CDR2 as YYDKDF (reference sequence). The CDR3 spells CATSRDKGPNEKLFF. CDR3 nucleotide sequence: TGTGCCACCAGCAGAGATAAGGGGCCTAATGAGAAACTGTTTTTT.

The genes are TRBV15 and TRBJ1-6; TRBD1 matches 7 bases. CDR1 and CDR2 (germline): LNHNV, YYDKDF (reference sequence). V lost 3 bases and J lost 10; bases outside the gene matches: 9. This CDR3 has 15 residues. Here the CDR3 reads CATSSRQGARSPLHF. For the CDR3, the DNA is TGTGCCACCAGCAGCCGACAGGGAGCCCGCTCACCCCTCCACTTT.

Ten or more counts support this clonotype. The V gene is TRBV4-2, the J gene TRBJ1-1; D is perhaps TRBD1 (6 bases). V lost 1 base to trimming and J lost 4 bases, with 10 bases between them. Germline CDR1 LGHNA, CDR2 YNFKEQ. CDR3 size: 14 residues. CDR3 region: CASSQAGAGTEAFF. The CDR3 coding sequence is TGTGCCAGCAGCCAAGCAGGGGCTGGCACTGAAGCTTTCTTT.

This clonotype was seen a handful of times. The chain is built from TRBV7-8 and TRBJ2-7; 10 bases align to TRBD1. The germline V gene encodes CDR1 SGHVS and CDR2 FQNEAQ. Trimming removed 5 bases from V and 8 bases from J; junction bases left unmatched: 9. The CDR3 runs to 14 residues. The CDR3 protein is CASSGRDRGSKQYF. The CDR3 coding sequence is TGTGCCAGCAGCGGAAGGGACAGGGGTAGCAAGCAGTACTTC.

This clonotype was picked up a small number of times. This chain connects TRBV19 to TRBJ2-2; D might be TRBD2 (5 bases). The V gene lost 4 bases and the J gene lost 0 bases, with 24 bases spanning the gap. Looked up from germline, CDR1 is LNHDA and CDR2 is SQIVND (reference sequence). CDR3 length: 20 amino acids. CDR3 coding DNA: TGTGCCAGTAGTAGCCCCCCGGGCGGGTGGAGGACTTCGAACACCGGGGAGCTGTTTTTT. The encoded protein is CASSSPPGGWRTSNTGELFF.

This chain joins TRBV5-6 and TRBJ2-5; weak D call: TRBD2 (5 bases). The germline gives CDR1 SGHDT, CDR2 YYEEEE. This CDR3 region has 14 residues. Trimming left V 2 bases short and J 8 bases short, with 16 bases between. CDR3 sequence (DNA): TGTGCCAGCAGCTTCCCCGTCACCACGGGAACCCAGTACTTC. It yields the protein CASSFPVTTGTQYF.

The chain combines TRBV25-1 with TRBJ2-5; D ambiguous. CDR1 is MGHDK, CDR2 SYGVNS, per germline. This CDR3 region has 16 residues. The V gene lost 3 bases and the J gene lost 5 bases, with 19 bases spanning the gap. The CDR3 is CASSEPTDRSWETQYF. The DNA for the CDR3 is TGTGCCAGCAGTGAGCCGACTGATCGCTCATGGGAGACCCAGTACTTC.

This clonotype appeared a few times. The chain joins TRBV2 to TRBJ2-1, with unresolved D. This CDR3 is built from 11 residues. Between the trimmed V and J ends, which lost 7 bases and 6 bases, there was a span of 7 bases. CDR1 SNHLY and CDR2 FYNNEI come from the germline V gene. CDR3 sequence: CASTVLNEQFF. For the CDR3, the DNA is TGTGCCAGCACGGTTCTCAATGAGCAGTTCTTC.

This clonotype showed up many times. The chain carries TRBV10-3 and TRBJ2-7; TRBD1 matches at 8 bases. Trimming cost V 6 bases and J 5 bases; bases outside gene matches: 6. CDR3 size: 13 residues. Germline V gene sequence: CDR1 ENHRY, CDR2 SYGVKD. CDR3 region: CAIRTGDSDEQYF. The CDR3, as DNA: TGTGCCATCAGGACAGGGGACTCGGACGAGCAGTACTTC.

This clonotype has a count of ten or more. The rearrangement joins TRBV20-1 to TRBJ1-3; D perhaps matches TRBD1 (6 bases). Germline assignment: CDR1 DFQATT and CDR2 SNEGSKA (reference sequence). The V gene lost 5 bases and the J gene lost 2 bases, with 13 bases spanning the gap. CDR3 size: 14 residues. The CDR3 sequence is CSAPRTGTGNTIYF. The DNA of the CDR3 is TGCAGTGCTCCCCGTACAGGGACTGGAAACACCATATATTTT.

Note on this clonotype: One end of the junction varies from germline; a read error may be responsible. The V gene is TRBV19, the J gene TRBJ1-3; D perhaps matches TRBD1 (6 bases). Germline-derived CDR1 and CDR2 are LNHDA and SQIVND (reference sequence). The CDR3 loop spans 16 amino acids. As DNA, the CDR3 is TGTGCAAGTAGTATGGGAAAGGACAGCTCTGGAAACACCATATATTTT. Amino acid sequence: CASSMGKDSSGNTIYF.

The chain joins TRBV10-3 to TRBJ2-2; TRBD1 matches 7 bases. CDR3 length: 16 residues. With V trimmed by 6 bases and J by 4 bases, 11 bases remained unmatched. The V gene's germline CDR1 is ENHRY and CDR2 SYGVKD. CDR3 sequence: CAISPKGALTTGELFF. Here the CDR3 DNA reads TGTGCCATCAGCCCTAAGGGGGCCCTCACCACCGGGGAGCTGTTTTTT.